This T cell receptor (beta chain) derives from a study of blood T cell repertoires in COVID-19. The data were produced by immunoSEQ multiplex PCR, yet TCRdb's version contains in-frame clones alone and is incomplete. The sample includes 300,000 to 350,000 clones, 70% to 90% of them seen just once. Trimming cost V 5 bases and J 1 base, with 12 bases left between them. CDR1 and CDR2 (germline): SGHRS, YFSETQ. This CDR3 has 14 residues. Which cohort a participant joined came from the clinical history participants gave. Sequenced: PBMCs or T cells enriched from blood (not recorded which). The receptor was isolated from a young man who had recovered from COVID-19. The chain is built from TRBV5-1 and TRBJ2-5; no clear D. CDR3 nucleotide sequence: TGCGCCAGCAGACTTATTGACATCCAAGAGACCCAGTACTTC. It specifies CASRLIDIQETQYF.